This T cell receptor beta chain was retrieved from a study of cytomegalovirus exposure and HLA in healthy donors. Notes on the study in general: In a later analysis, HLA-C alleles had the fewest associated TCRs, DRB1 alleles the most. A further, later analysis showed that HLA-associated TCR beta chains (compared with equally common others) were more clonally expanded.

Use of 60 Vbeta and 13 Jbeta primers characterized the PCR. Sequenced by immunoSEQ multiplex PCR; TCRdb stores in-frame clones only, minus some. In the table there are more than 150,000 clones, 70% to 85% of which are singletons. Note on this clone: Its specificity is unknown.

This CDR3 contains 13 residues. Germline CDR1 and CDR2: MDHEN and SYDVKM. V was pared by 1 base and J by 4 bases, with 7 bases between. The chain employs TRBV28 and TRBJ1-1; D is unresolved. This TCR was sampled from a man between 18 and 35 years old in good health and CMV-seronegative. The material sequenced was PBMCs. The CDR3 region is CASSLSPGTEAFF. Written as DNA, the CDR3 is TGTGCCAGCAGTTTATCTCCGGGCACTGAAGCTTTCTTT.